This T cell receptor beta chain was profiled in a study of human T cells and chemical hapten exposure. V was clipped by 2 bases and J by 7 bases, with 22 bases between them. The CDR3 is 17 residues long. Germline V gene sequence: CDR1 SGHDN, CDR2 FVKESK. TCRdb passed the RACE reads through MiXCR, listing each CDR3 protein once. The table lists about 49,000 distinct CDR3 sequences, about 9% of them singletons. Time point noted: patch test 1, 2 weeks after DPC sensitization. Regarding treatment: therapeutic diphenylcyclopropenone sensitization with weekly scalp DPC. This clonotype was recorded many times.

The receptor's source is a woman aged 50 to 65 with alopecia areata. Some clones in this sample may be carry-over from other donors' samples. Material: whole blood, obtained in connection with sensitization to the hapten diphenylcyclopropenone (DPC). The rearrangement uses TRBV14 and TRBJ2-3; possibly TRBD1 or TRBD2 for D (5 bases each). The DNA for the CDR3 is TGTGCCAGCAGCCAAAGTGCCGGGACGTACCGCAAGAATACGCAGTATTTT. Residues: CASSQSAGTYRKNTQYF.